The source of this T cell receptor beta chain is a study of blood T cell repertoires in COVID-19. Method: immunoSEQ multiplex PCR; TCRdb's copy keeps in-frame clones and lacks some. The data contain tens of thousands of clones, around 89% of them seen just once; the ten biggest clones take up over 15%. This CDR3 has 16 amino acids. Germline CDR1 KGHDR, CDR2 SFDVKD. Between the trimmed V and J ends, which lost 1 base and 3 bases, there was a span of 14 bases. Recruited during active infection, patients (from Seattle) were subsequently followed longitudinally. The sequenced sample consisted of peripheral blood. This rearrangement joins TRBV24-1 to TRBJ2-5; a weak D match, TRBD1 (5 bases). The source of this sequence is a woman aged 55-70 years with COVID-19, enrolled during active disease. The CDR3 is CATSDFTGNMKETQYF. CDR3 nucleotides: TGTGCCACCAGTGATTTTACAGGAAATATGAAAGAGACCCAGTACTTC.